Following are 28 T cell receptor beta chains from one sample sequenced in a study of T cell repertoires in cytomegalovirus infection. TCRdb reprocessed the reads with MiXCR, giving one entry per CDR3 protein. The sample carries over 250,000 distinct CDR3 sequences, 22% recorded once. For these TCRs, the target antigens are not known. This specimen consisted of cultured PBMCs, obtained from culture after CMV antigen stimulation. The receptors come from a human donor in good health (CMV status not recorded). Some clones in this sample may be carry-over from other donors' samples.

In its sample, this clonotype was seen a few times. The V gene is TRBV12-3 or TRBV12-4, the J gene TRBJ1-2; D perhaps matches TRBD1 (6 bases). The CDR3 totals 13 residues. V shed 4 bases and J shed 7 bases, with 13 bases lying between them. The CDR3 nucleotides read TGTGCCAGCAGTTGGCGGGGGGCAGGTGGCTACACCTTC. Protein sequence: CASSWRGAGGYTF.

In its sample, this clonotype was seen once. The V and J genes are TRBV30 and TRBJ2-7; TRBD1 is a possible D gene (5 bases). The CDR3 totals 13 residues. CDR1 GTSNPN and CDR2 SVGIG come from the germline V gene (reference sequence). V lost 0 bases, J lost 5 bases, and 11 bases lay in between. The CDR3 sequence: CAWSVRKGNEQYF. CDR3 nucleotide sequence: TGTGCCTGGAGTGTACGTAAGGGGAACGAGCAGTACTTC.

This clonotype was seen at least ten times. This sequence joins TRBV24-1 and TRBJ2-1; TRBD2 is a possible D gene (7 bases). Trimming took off 7 bases at V and 7 bases at J, with 16 bases between the two ends. Germline V gene data show CDR1 as KGHDR and CDR2 as SFDVKD. The CDR3 covers 14 residues. The CDR3 bases are TGTGCCACCAGAAGCGGGACAAGGAGGAATGAGCAGTTCTTC. Translating gives CATRSGTRRNEQFF.

This clonotype was seen repeatedly, ten times or more. This sequence joins TRBV7-2 and TRBJ2-7; the D is unclear. This CDR3 comprises 12 residues. The germline CDR1 and CDR2 sequences are SGHTA and FQGNSA. V was clipped by 0 bases and J by 7 bases, with 7 bases between them. The DNA of the CDR3 is TGTGCCAGCAGCTTAGCGCTTGGAGAGCAGTACTTC. Residues: CASSLALGEQYF.

The rearrangement uses TRBV6-2 or TRBV6-3 and TRBJ1-1; TRBD1 might be the D (6 bases). The CDR3 loop spans 13 amino acids. In germline, CDR1 is MNHEY, CDR2 SVGEGT. V was pared by 6 bases and J by 7 bases, with 15 bases between. CDR3 DNA sequence: TGTGCCAGCAGACTCCAGGGGATGGGTGAAGCTTTCTTT. This gives the protein CASRLQGMGEAFF.

This clonotype was observed a single time. The chain is built from TRBV10-2 and TRBJ2-7, with 7 positions matching TRBD1. Germline lookup yields CDR1 WSHSY and CDR2 SAAADI. The CDR3 runs 13 residues. Losses at the gene ends were 4 bases for V and 2 bases for J; bases not matched to a gene: 2. The CDR3 coding sequence is TGCGCCAGCAGTGGAGGGGGCCCCTACGAGCAGTACGTC. Translated: CASSGGGPYEQYV.

This clonotype was detected ten times or more. The rearrangement joins TRBV7-2 to TRBJ2-7; 12 bases are a match to TRBD1. CDR3 length: 16 amino acids. J was trimmed by 3 bases and V by 5 bases; bases with no gene match: 8. The germline V gene has CDR1 SGHTA and CDR2 FQGNSA. The CDR3 loop is CASSLGQGAPVYEQYF. CDR3 nucleotide sequence: TGTGCCAGCAGCCTGGGACAGGGGGCGCCAGTCTACGAGCAGTACTTC. The full variable domain, rest sourced from reference TRBV7-2 and TRBJ2-7, is GAGVSQSPSNKVTEKGKDVELRCDPISGHTALYWYRQSLGQGLEFLIYFQGNSAPDKSGLPSDRFSAERTGGSVSTLTIQRTQQEDSAVYLCASSLGQGAPVYEQYFGPGTRLTVT.

The rearrangement links TRBV6-2 or TRBV6-3 to TRBJ2-5; 7 bases map to TRBD2. The CDR3 spans 13 residues. Unmatched junction bases numbered 2, after V lost 3 bases and J lost 4 bases. CDR1 is MNHEY and CDR2 is SVGEGT in the germline V gene. This CDR3 is CASSYWEGETQYF. The CDR3 DNA sequence: TGTGCCAGCAGTTATTGGGAGGGAGAGACCCAGTACTTC.

This chain links TRBV11-3 with TRBJ2-1, with 16 bases fitting TRBD2. The germline V gene encodes CDR1 SGHNT and CDR2 YENEEA. This CDR3 has 19 amino acids. V was clipped by 3 bases and J by 2 bases; unmatched bases: 7. The CDR3 protein is CASSFGPGTSGRAYNEQFF. The DNA for the CDR3 is TGTGCCAGCAGCTTTGGCCCCGGGACTAGCGGGAGGGCCTACAATGAGCAGTTCTTC.

This chain joins TRBV20-1 and TRBJ2-3; perhaps TRBD1 as D (6 bases). The CDR3 extends over 13 amino acids. The germline CDR1 and CDR2 sequences are DFQATT and SNEGSKA (reference sequence). Trimming cost V 7 bases and J 0 bases, with 11 bases left between them. This CDR3 is CSGLGQSTDTQYF. As DNA, the CDR3 is TGCAGTGGTCTCGGACAGAGCACAGATACGCAGTATTTT.

The sample holds a few counts of this clonotype. V usage is TRBV20-1 and J usage is TRBJ2-2; TRBD2 might be the D (6 bases). Germline V gives CDR1 DFQATT, CDR2 SNEGSKA (reference sequence). This CDR3 contains 15 residues. The ends were cut back, 1 base at V and 3 bases at J, with 12 bases in the middle. The CDR3 DNA reads as TGCAGTGCTAGAGGCCGGGGGTGGGACACCGGGGAGCTGTTTTTT. Its protein is CSARGRGWDTGELFF.

V and J are TRBV29-1 and TRBJ1-1; D perhaps matches TRBD1 (5 bases). V lost 7 bases, J lost 4 bases, and 13 bases lay in between. CDR3 length equals 12 residues. Per germline, CDR1 SQVTM and CDR2 ANQGSEA. The DNA of the CDR3 is TGCAGCGCCCCGGACGGGGCCACTGAAGCTTTCTTT. Protein product: CSAPDGATEAFF.

The rearrangement links TRBV5-1 to TRBJ2-5; no firm D call. Trimming cost V 2 bases and J 5 bases, with 13 bases left between them. The CDR3 is 14 amino acids. CDR1 is SGHRS and CDR2 is YFSETQ in the germline V gene. The CDR3 DNA reads TGCGCCAGCAGCTTAATCCAAAGCAGGGAGACCCAGTACTTC. As protein: CASSLIQSRETQYF.

This clonotype has just a few counts. The chain employs TRBV27 and TRBJ2-2; D not resolved. V lost 8 bases, J lost 6 bases, and 19 bases lay in between. Germline loops: CDR1 MNHEY, CDR2 SMNVEV (reference sequence). The CDR3 covers 15 residues. The CDR3 nucleotides are TGTGCCAGCCGAAATACAGTGAGTTCCGCCGGGGAGCTGTTTTTT. This codes for CASRNTVSSAGELFF.

This clonotype appeared a few times. CDR3 in DNA: TGCGCCAGCAGATCTAACGGCTCCTCTGGAAACACCATATATTTT. Its protein is CASRSNGSSGNTIYF. This rearrangement joins TRBV4-1 to TRBJ1-3; unclear D gene. The CDR3 spans 15 residues. V lost 6 bases and J 0 bases, leaving 12 bases between the germline ends. The germline V gene encodes CDR1 MGHRA and CDR2 YSYEKL.

This clonotype came up a few times. V usage is TRBV14 and J usage is TRBJ2-5; 7 nucleotides match TRBD2. Germline CDR1 and CDR2: SGHDN and FVKESK. The ends lost 1 base at V and 5 bases at J; junction bases unmatched: 1. CDR3 length: 13 residues. For the CDR3, the DNA is TGTGCCAGCAGCCAAGGAGCGGGGGAGACCCAGTACTTC. It yields the protein CASSQGAGETQYF.

This clonotype was counted a few times. The rearrangement links TRBV29-1 to TRBJ1-1, with D perhaps matching TRBD1 (6 bases). This CDR3 has 13 residues. Looked up from germline, CDR1 is SQVTM and CDR2 is ANQGSEA. The germline V and J ends were trimmed by 4 bases and 3 bases, with 12 bases remaining between them. The CDR3 nucleotides are TGCAGCGTTGGGTTAAGACAGGACACTGAAGCTTTCTTT. Protein sequence: CSVGLRQDTEAFF.

This chain links TRBV3-1 with TRBJ2-3; 15 nucleotides line up with TRBD2. The CDR3 runs 19 residues. CDR1 and CDR2 from the germline V gene are LGHDT and YNNKEL (reference sequence). With 5 bases clipped from V and 2 bases from J, the junction kept 11 bases outside the gene matches. CDR3 in amino acids: CASSGFGLAGGHDTDTQYF. The CDR3 bases are TGTGCCAGCAGCGGATTTGGACTAGCGGGAGGGCATGACACAGATACGCAGTATTTT.

The CDR3 protein is CASSLDGERAYEQYV. In DNA, the CDR3 is TGTGCCAGCAGCTTAGATGGGGAGAGGGCCTACGAGCAGTACGTC. V and J are TRBV7-9 and TRBJ2-7; a weak D match, TRBD2 (5 bases). Germline V gives CDR1 SEHNR, CDR2 FQNEAQ (reference sequence). The V end was cut by 1 base, the J end by 2 bases, with 12 bases between. The CDR3 has 15 residues.

This clonotype showed up many times. The chain uses TRBV7-2 and TRBJ2-1; D not certain. The germline V gene encodes CDR1 SGHTA and CDR2 FQGNSA. The CDR3 runs to 13 residues. V was cut by 5 bases and J by 2 bases, with 7 bases left in between. CDR3 sequence reads: CASSLGPYNEQFF. CDR3 nucleotides: TGTGCCAGCAGCCTCGGACCCTACAATGAGCAGTTCTTC.

The V call is TRBV5-1, the J call TRBJ2-7, with no clear D. The CDR3 contains 14 residues. Germline CDR1 is SGHRS and CDR2 is YFSETQ. Trimming removed 6 bases from V and 2 bases from J, with 15 bases in between. The CDR3 bases are TGCGCCAGCAAATTTCGAGACATTACCTACGAGCAGTACTTC. It codes for CASKFRDITYEQYF.

This clonotype was detected many times. V usage is TRBV7-8 and J usage is TRBJ1-1; tentative D call: TRBD1 (5 bases). From germline, CDR1 is SGHVS and CDR2 FQNEAQ. The CDR3 consists of 15 residues. Trimming pared 1 base from V and 0 bases from J, leaving 9 bases between. CDR3 region: CASSLVPGMNTEAFF. For the CDR3, the DNA is TGTGCCAGCAGCTTAGTGCCAGGGATGAACACTGAAGCTTTCTTT.

The CDR3 reads CASSLVSSGRYNNEQFF. For the CDR3, the DNA is TGTGCCAGCAGTTTAGTTTCGAGCGGTAGATACAACAATGAGCAGTTCTTC. The rearrangement links TRBV12-3 or TRBV12-4 to TRBJ2-1; D is possibly TRBD2 (5 bases). The CDR3 is made up of 17 amino acids. The V and J ends lost 1 base and 5 bases respectively, with 18 bases between them.

The chain has TRBV10-3 and TRBJ2-1; 12 positions match TRBD2. With 2 bases clipped from V and 4 bases from J, the junction kept 3 bases outside the gene matches. Germline assignment: CDR1 ENHRY and CDR2 SYGVKD. This CDR3 comprises 16 residues. The CDR3 bases are TGTGCCATCAGTGAGCTCCTAGCGGGAGGGTACAATGAGCAGTTCTTC. Translated: CAISELLAGGYNEQFF.

V usage is TRBV29-1 and J usage is TRBJ2-7; TRBD2 agrees at 10 bases. CDR1 is SQVTM, CDR2 ANQGSEA, per germline. The V segment lost 7 bases and the J segment 1 base; nucleotides outside the gene matches: 10. The CDR3 has 15 residues. CDR3 loop: CSASGGKQTSYEQYF. The CDR3 DNA reads as TGCAGCGCTAGCGGGGGAAAACAGACATCCTACGAGCAGTACTTC.

The chain couples TRBV6-5 to TRBJ2-3, with TRBD1 as a possible D gene (5 bases). This CDR3 has 14 residues. V lost 4 bases and J 3 bases, leaving 11 bases between the germline ends. Per germline, CDR1 MNHEY and CDR2 SVGAGI. CDR3 in amino acids: CASSSPGHTDTQYF. For the CDR3, the DNA is TGTGCCAGCAGTTCGCCAGGACATACAGATACGCAGTATTTT.

Ten or more counts support this clonotype. The gene calls are TRBV7-9 and TRBJ2-7, with 11 bases that match TRBD2. This CDR3 contains 15 residues. Trimming at V came to 5 bases and at J to 4 bases, leaving 7 bases not matched to a gene. Germline values: CDR1 SEHNR, CDR2 FQNEAQ (reference sequence). CDR3 loop: CASSPPGLAVYEQYF. DNA for the CDR3: TGTGCCAGCAGCCCCCCGGGACTAGCGGTATACGAGCAGTACTTC.

In this sample, this clonotype is medium-sized. The V and J genes are TRBV7-2 and TRBJ2-4, with 11 nucleotides matching TRBD1. Germline loops: CDR1 SGHTA, CDR2 FQGNSA. This CDR3 region has 17 residues. The ends lost 1 base at V and 3 bases at J; junction bases unmatched: 5. The CDR3 DNA is TGTGCCAGCAGCTTAGTCGGGGGGACAGGGGGCAAAAACATTCAGTACTTC. This codes for CASSLVGGTGGKNIQYF.